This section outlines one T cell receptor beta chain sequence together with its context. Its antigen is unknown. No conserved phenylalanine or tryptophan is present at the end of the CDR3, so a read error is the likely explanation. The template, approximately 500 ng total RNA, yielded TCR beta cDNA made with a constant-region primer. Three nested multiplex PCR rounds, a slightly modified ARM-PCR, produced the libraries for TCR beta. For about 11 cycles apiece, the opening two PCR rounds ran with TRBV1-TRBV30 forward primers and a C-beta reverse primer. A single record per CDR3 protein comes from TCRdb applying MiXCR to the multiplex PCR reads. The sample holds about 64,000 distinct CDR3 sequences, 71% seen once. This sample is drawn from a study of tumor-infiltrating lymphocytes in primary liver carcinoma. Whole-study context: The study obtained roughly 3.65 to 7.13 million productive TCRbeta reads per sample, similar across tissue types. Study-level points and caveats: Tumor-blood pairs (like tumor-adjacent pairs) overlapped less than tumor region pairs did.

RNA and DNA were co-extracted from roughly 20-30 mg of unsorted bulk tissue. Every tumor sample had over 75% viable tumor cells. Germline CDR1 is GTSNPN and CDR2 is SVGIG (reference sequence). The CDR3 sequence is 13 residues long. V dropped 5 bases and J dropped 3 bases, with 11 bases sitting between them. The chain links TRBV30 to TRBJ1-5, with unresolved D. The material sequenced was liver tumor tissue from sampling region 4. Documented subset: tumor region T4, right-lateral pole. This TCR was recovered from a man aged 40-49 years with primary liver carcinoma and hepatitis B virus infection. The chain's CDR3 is CAWGKTYNQPQHL. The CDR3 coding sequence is TGTGCCTGGGGAAAAACATACAATCAGCCCCAGCATCTT.